This T cell receptor (beta chain) is drawn from a study of Graves' ophthalmopathy and Graves' hyperthyroidism. In the study overall: Before any treatment was given, at initial diagnosis, peripheral blood was collected.

From RNA, the CDR3 regions of TCR beta chains were amplified and sequenced. RT-PCR was first run with HTBI primers, then multiplex PCR in a second round. Each CDR3 protein is one row after TCRdb ran MiXCR on the multiplex PCR reads. The sample holds over 650,000 distinct CDR3 sequences, over 40% seen once. This clonotype has at least ten counts. Its antigen remains unknown. V lost 8 bases, J lost 7 bases, and 17 bases lay in between. The CDR3 length is 14 residues. Germline values: CDR1 SEHNR, CDR2 FQNEAQ (reference sequence). The diagnosis was founded upon clinical symptoms, serum thyroxine, TRAb, thyroid ultrasound and orbital computed tomography. Regarding the study as a whole: Most expanded clonotypes from thyroid (those above 0.001 frequency) were also found in blood. Sensitivity of around 88% and specificity of around 80% were achieved when a 13-signature model separated ophthalmopathy from stable hyperthyroidism.

The chain uses TRBV7-9 and TRBJ1-4; possible D gene TRBD1, 6 bases. Sequenced sample: peripheral blood. The sequence was obtained from an adult man with Graves' ophthalmopathy. CDR3 nucleotides: TGTGCCAGCCACCCGGGCAGGGGCGGTGAAAAACTGTTTTTT. Translating gives CASHPGRGGEKLFF.